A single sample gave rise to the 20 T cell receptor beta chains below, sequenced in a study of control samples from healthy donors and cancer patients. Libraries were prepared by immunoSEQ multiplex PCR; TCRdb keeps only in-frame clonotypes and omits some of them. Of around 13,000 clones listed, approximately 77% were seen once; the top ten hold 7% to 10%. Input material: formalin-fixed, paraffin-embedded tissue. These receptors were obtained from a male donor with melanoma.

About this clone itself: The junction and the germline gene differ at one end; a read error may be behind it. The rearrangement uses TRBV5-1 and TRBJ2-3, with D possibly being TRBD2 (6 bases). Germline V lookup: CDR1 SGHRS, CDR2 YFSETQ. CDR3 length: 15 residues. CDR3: CASSLNSGRTDTQYF. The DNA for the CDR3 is TGCGCCAGCAGCTTGAATAGCGGACGCACGGATACGCAGTATTTT.

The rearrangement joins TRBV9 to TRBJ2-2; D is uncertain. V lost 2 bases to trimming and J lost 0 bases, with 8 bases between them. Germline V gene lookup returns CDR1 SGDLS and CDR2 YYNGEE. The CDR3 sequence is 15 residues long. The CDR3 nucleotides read TGTGCCAGCAGCGTTACAGATACGAACACCGGGGAGCTGTTTTTT. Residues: CASSVTDTNTGELFF.

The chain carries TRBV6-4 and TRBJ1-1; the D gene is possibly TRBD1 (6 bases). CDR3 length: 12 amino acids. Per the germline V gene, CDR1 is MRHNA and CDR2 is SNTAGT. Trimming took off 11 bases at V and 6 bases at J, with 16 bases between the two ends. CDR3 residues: CAEGGRGPEAFF. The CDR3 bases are TGTGCCGAAGGGGGACGAGGTCCTGAAGCTTTCTTT.

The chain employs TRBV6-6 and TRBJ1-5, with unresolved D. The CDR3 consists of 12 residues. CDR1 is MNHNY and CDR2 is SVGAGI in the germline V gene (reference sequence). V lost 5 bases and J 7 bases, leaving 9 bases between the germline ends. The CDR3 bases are TGTGCCAGCAGTGACGGGGTACAGCCCCAGCATTTT. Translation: CASSDGVQPQHF.

CDR3 DNA sequence: TGTGCCTGGAGATGGGGGGGTAGTTCTAATGAAAAACTGTTTTTT. Residues: CAWRWGGSSNEKLFF. The rearrangement joins TRBV30 to TRBJ1-4; weak D call: TRBD1 (5 bases). V shed 3 bases and J shed 3 bases, with 14 bases lying between them. Per the germline V gene, CDR1 is GTSNPN and CDR2 is SVGIG (reference sequence). There are 15 residues in the CDR3.

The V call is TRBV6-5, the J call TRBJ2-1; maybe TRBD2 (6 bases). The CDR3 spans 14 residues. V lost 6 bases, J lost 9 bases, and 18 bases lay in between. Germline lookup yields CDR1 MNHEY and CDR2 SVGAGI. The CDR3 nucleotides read TGTGCCAGCAGGGGGGGACTGGCTGTAGGTGAGCAGTTCTTC. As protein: CASRGGLAVGEQFF.

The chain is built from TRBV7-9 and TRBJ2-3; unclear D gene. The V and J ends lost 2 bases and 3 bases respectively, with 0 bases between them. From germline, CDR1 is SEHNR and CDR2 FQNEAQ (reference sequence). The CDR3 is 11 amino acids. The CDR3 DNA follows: TGTGCCAGCAGCTTAACAGATACGCAGTATTTT. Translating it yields CASSLTDTQYF.

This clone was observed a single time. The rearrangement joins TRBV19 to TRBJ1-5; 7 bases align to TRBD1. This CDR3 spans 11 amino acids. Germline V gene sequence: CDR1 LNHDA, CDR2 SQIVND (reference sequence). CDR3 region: CVQGGDQPQHF. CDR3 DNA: TGTGTTCAGGGGGGGGATCAGCCCCAGCATTTT.

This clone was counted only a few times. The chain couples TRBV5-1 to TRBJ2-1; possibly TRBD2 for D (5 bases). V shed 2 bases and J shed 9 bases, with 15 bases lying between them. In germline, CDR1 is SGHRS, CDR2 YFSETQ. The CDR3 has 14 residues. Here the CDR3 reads CASSLVTSGGEQFF. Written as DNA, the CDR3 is TGCGCCAGCAGCTTAGTTACCTCTGGAGGTGAGCAGTTCTTC.

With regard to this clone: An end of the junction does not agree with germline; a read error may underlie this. This chain's CDR3 is CASSLREYGYTF. The CDR3 DNA reads TGTGCTAGCAGCTTGAGAGAGTATGGTTACACCTTC. The chain uses TRBV5-6 and TRBJ1-2; no firm D call. The germline CDR1 and CDR2 sequences are SGHDT and YYEEEE. The CDR3 consists of 12 residues.

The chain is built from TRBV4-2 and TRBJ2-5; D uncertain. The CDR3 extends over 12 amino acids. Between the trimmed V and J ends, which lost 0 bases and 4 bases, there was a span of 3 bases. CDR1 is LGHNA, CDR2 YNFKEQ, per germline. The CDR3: CASSQDTETQYF. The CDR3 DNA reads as TGTGCCAGCAGCCAAGATACAGAGACCCAGTACTTC.

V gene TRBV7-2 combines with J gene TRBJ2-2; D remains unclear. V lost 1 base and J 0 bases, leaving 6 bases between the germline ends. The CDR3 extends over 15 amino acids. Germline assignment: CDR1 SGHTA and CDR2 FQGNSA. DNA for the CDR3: TGTGCCAGCAGCTTAGGGGCAGCGAACACCGGGGAGCTGTTTTTT. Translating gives CASSLGAANTGELFF.

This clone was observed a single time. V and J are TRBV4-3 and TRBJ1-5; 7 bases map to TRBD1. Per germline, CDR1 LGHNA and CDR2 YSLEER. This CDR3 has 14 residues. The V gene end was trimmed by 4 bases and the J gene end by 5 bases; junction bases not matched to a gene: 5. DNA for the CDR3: TGCGCCAGCAGCCTAACGCAGGGGGATCAGCCCCAGCATTTT. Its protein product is CASSLTQGDQPQHF.

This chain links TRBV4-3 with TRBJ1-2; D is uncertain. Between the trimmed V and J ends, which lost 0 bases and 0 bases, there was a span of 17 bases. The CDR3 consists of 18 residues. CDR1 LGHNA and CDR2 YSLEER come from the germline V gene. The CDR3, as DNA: TGCGCCAGCAGCCAAGATCTCCCAGGCACTAAAGCTAACTATGGCTACACCTTC. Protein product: CASSQDLPGTKANYGYTF.

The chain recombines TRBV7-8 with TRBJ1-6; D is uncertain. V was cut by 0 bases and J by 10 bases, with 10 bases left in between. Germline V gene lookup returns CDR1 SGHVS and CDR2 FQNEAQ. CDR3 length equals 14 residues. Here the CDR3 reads CASSLAGFQSPLHF. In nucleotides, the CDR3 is TGTGCCAGCAGCTTAGCAGGGTTTCAATCACCCCTCCACTTT.

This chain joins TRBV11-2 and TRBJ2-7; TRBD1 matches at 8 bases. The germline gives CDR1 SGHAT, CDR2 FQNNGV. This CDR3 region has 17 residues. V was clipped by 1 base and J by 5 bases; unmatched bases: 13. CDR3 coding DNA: TGTGCCAGCAGCTTAGCGGACCACTTATTGGACAGGGACGAGCAGTACTTC. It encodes CASSLADHLLDRDEQYF.

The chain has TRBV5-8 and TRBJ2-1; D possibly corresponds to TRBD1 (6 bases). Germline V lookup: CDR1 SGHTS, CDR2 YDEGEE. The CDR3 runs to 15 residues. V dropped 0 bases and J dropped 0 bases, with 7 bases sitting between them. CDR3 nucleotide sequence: TGTGCCAGCAGCTTGGGGACAGCCTCCTACAATGAGCAGTTCTTC. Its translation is CASSLGTASYNEQFF.

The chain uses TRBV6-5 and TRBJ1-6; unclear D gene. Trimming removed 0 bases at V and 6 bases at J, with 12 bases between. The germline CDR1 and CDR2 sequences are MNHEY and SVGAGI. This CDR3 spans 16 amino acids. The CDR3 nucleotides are TGTGCCAGCAGTTACTCGGTCATTCTAAGTAATTCACCCCTCCACTTT. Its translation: CASSYSVILSNSPLHF.

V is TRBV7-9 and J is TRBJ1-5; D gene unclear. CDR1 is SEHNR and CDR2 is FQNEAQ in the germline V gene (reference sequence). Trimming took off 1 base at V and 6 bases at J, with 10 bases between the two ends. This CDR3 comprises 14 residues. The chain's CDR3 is CASSLDYSAQPQHF. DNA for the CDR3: TGTGCCAGCAGCTTAGATTATTCGGCTCAGCCCCAGCATTTT. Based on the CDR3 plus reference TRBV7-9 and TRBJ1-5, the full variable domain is DTGVSQNPRHKITKRGQNVTFRCDPISEHNRLYWYRQTLGQGPEFLTYFQNEAQLEKSRLLSDRFSAERPKGSFSTLEIQRTEQGDSAMYLCASSLDYSAQPQHFGDGTRLSIL.

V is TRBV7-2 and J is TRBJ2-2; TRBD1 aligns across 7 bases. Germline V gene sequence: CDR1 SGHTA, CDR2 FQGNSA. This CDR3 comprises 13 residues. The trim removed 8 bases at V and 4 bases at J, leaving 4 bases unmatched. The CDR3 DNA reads TGTGCCAGCGAACGACAGGGCACCGGGGAGCTGTTTTTT. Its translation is CASERQGTGELFF.